One and the same sample provided the 23 T cell receptor beta chains below, sequenced in a study of blood T cell repertoires in COVID-19. The repertoire was sequenced with immunoSEQ multiplex PCR; TCRdb's copy has only in-frame clones and lacks some. In the table there are fewer than 250,000 clones, 82% of which are singletons. Sequencing was performed on peripheral blood. The receptors derive from a woman between 65 and 79 years old with acute or convalescent COVID-19.

V usage is TRBV4-3 and J usage is TRBJ1-6, with D uncertain. This CDR3 contains 15 residues. Germline V lookup: CDR1 LGHNA, CDR2 YSLEER. The germline V and J ends were trimmed by 4 bases and 10 bases, with 17 bases remaining between them. The CDR3: CASSPAPTPTSPLHF. The CDR3 DNA reads TGCGCCAGCAGCCCGGCCCCGACACCCACCTCACCCCTCCACTTT.

The genes are TRBV9 and TRBJ2-3, with 10 bases matching TRBD2. V lost 2 bases and J lost 5; bases outside the gene matches: 8. From germline, CDR1 is SGDLS and CDR2 YYNGEE. The CDR3 consists of 16 residues. CDR3 in amino acids: CASSVSSGGAGDTQYF. The CDR3 bases are TGTGCCAGCAGCGTTTCCAGCGGGGGGGCCGGAGATACGCAGTATTTT.

V is TRBV18 and J is TRBJ1-2; a weak D match, TRBD1 (5 bases). There are 14 residues in the CDR3. CDR1 and CDR2 (germline): KGHSH, LQKENI. Trimming stripped 2 bases from V and 4 bases from J, with 11 bases between. Here the CDR3 reads CASSPGGMAYGYTF. CDR3 in DNA: TGTGCCAGCTCACCAGGGGGGATGGCCTATGGCTACACCTTC.

The chain joins TRBV2 to TRBJ1-2, with D perhaps matching TRBD1 (5 bases). CDR1 is SNHLY and CDR2 is FYNNEI in the germline V gene. V lost 6 bases to trimming and J lost 6 bases, with 11 bases between them. The CDR3 is 12 amino acids. This CDR3 is CASSPGGDGYTF. The CDR3 DNA reads as TGTGCCAGCAGCCCCGGAGGGGATGGCTACACCTTC.

This clone was picked up a small number of times. This chain links TRBV2 with TRBJ1-5, with 8 bases that match TRBD1. Per germline, CDR1 SNHLY and CDR2 FYNNEI. The CDR3 contains 14 residues. J gave up 3 bases and V 4 bases, and 2 bases lay outside the gene matches. CDR3 residues: CASSGQGYNQPQHF. The CDR3 bases are TGTGCCAGCAGTGGACAGGGGTACAATCAGCCCCAGCATTTT.

This clone appeared a single time. The rearrangement links TRBV12-3 or TRBV12-4 to TRBJ1-3; D is unclear. The CDR3 is 13 amino acids. V lost 5 bases and J 1 base, leaving 6 bases between the germline ends. The chain's CDR3 is CASSEGSGNTIYF. The CDR3 DNA reads as TGTGCCAGCAGTGAGGGATCTGGAAACACCATATATTTT.

V gene TRBV7-9 combines with J gene TRBJ1-1, with D maybe TRBD1 (5 bases). Germline lookup yields CDR1 SEHNR and CDR2 FQNEAQ (reference sequence). With 5 bases removed from V and 5 bases from J, the gap between germline ends came to 12 bases. The CDR3 totals 13 residues. The CDR3 nucleotides read TGTGCCAGCAGCCTTGAAGGGGCGACTGAAGCTTTCTTT. This codes for CASSLEGATEAFF.

This sequence joins TRBV19 and TRBJ1-5, with 7 bases fitting TRBD1. Germline loops: CDR1 LNHDA, CDR2 SQIVND (reference sequence). This CDR3 has 18 amino acids. V lost 7 bases and J lost 1; bases outside the gene matches: 16. The CDR3 reads CASIREGALLASNQPQHF. CDR3 nucleotides: TGTGCCAGTATTCGGGAGGGGGCCCTACTGGCGAGCAATCAGCCCCAGCATTTT.

The gene calls are TRBV7-9 and TRBJ2-1, with D perhaps matching TRBD2 (6 bases). CDR1 is SEHNR, CDR2 FQNEAQ, per germline (reference sequence). The CDR3 runs 14 residues. V was pared by 7 bases and J by 4 bases, with 14 bases between. CDR3 amino acids: CASTRETEYNEQFF. In DNA form, the CDR3 reads TGTGCCAGCACCCGGGAGACGGAATACAATGAGCAGTTCTTC.

V and J are TRBV19 and TRBJ2-5; D is possibly TRBD1 (5 bases). Trimming removed 5 bases from V and 6 bases from J, with 13 bases in between. Germline CDR1 and CDR2: LNHDA and SQIVND (reference sequence). The CDR3 consists of 13 residues. The CDR3 bases are TGTGCCAGTAGTCAGCCAGGGATCCAGACCCAGTACTTC. This codes for CASSQPGIQTQYF.

The V call is TRBV27, the J call TRBJ2-3, with 9 bases that match TRBD2. The CDR3 is 12 residues long. V lost 8 bases, J lost 5 bases, and 2 bases stayed unmatched. Per germline, CDR1 MNHEY and CDR2 SMNVEV (reference sequence). This CDR3 is CASGSGRDTQYF. As DNA, the CDR3 is TGTGCCAGCGGTAGCGGGAGAGATACGCAGTATTTT.

This clone was found many times. The chain is built from TRBV4-3 and TRBJ2-7, with a weak D call TRBD2 (6 bases). The V and J ends lost 0 bases and 2 bases respectively, with 11 bases between them. CDR3 size: 15 residues. In germline, CDR1 is LGHNA, CDR2 YSLEER. The CDR3 is CASSQEAGIAYEQYF. The CDR3 DNA follows: TGCGCCAGCAGCCAAGAGGCGGGGATAGCCTACGAGCAGTACTTC.

The chain carries TRBV6-1 and TRBJ1-2, with 7 bases lining up with TRBD1. J was trimmed by 8 bases and V by 0 bases; bases with no gene match: 3. CDR1 is MNHNS and CDR2 is SASEGT in the germline V gene. This CDR3 is 13 amino acids long. This CDR3 reads CASSEASDRGYTF. CDR3 sequence (DNA): TGTGCCAGCAGTGAAGCCTCGGACAGGGGCTACACCTTC.

V gene TRBV2 combines with J gene TRBJ1-1, with no clear D. Germline CDR1 is SNHLY and CDR2 is FYNNEI. This CDR3 region has 12 residues. Trimming cost V 7 bases and J 2 bases, with 8 bases left between them. CDR3: CASNTRNTEAFF. The CDR3 region has the DNA TGTGCCAGCAATACACGCAACACTGAAGCTTTCTTT.

The chain links TRBV5-1 to TRBJ2-7; 8 positions match TRBD2. Trimming removed 0 bases from V and 3 bases from J; junction bases left unmatched: 5. Germline-derived CDR1 and CDR2 are SGHRS and YFSETQ. This CDR3 is 15 amino acids long. The CDR3 DNA sequence: TGCGCCAGCAGCTTGGAGGGGACTAGAGACTACGAGCAGTACTTC. Its translation: CASSLEGTRDYEQYF.

This clone was detected only once. The chain recombines TRBV5-8 with TRBJ1-5, with D possibly matching TRBD1 (6 bases). The V end lost 7 bases, the J end lost 1 base, and 12 bases lay between the germline ends. The length of the CDR3 is 14 residues. Germline CDR1 SGHTS, CDR2 YDEGEE. The CDR3 bases are TGTGCCAGCGGCTCTGGACAGAGCAATCAGCCCCAGCATTTT. It translates to CASGSGQSNQPQHF.

The V call is TRBV2, the J call TRBJ2-7; no clear D. From germline, CDR1 is SNHLY and CDR2 FYNNEI. V gave up 4 bases and J gave up 4 bases, with 11 bases separating them. This CDR3 contains 13 residues. CDR3 region: CASSAKTDYEQYF. CDR3 in DNA: TGTGCCAGCAGTGCAAAGACTGATTACGAGCAGTACTTC.

V usage is TRBV6-5 and J usage is TRBJ1-5, with a weak D call TRBD1 (5 bases). CDR1 and CDR2 from the germline V gene are MNHEY and SVGAGI. This CDR3 contains 14 residues. V was cut by 6 bases and J by 7 bases, with 16 bases left in between. The CDR3, as DNA: TGTGCCAGCAGCCCGGAGTGGGGGGGGCAGCCCCAGCATTTT. The encoded protein is CASSPEWGGQPQHF.

A note on this clone: Sequence at one end of the junction differs from germline and may be a read error. The chain joins TRBV5-1 to TRBJ1-1; tentative D call: TRBD1 (6 bases). There are 12 residues in the CDR3. Germline V lookup: CDR1 SGHRS, CDR2 YFSETQ. DNA of the CDR3: TGCGCCAGCAGCTCGGACAGCGCGGAGCATCGATTT. Amino acid sequence: CASSSDSAEHRF.

This clone appeared a single time. The genes are TRBV28 and TRBJ1-1; a weak D match, TRBD1 (6 bases). V gave up 6 bases and J gave up 5 bases, with 19 bases separating them. The length of the CDR3 is 15 residues. Germline V CDR1 and CDR2: MDHEN, SYDVKM. The CDR3 DNA reads TGTGCCAGCAGCTTAGTACAGGGAAGTTGGACTGAAGCTTTCTTT. Translating it yields CASSLVQGSWTEAFF.

The chain combines TRBV2 with TRBJ1-4; D possibly corresponds to TRBD1 (6 bases). The germline gives CDR1 SNHLY, CDR2 FYNNEI. V lost 2 bases, J lost 5 bases, and 12 bases lay in between. The CDR3 extends over 15 amino acids. CDR3 loop: CASSEQGGANEKLFF. CDR3 DNA: TGTGCCAGCAGTGAACAAGGGGGGGCCAATGAAAAACTGTTTTTT.

This clone was observed once. The chain is built from TRBV5-6 and TRBJ1-2; D might be TRBD1 (5 bases). The V and J ends lost 4 bases and 3 bases respectively, with 22 bases between them. Germline-derived CDR1 and CDR2 are SGHDT and YYEEEE. The CDR3 is 17 amino acids. In nucleotides, the CDR3 is TGTGCCAGCAGCGTCGGGAATGGGAGGTGGGGCCACTATGGCTACACCTTC. Protein sequence: CASSVGNGRWGHYGYTF. Full variable domain (missing parts from reference TRBV5-6 and TRBJ1-2): DAGVTQSPTHLIKTRGQQVTLRCSPKSGHDTVSWYQQALGQGPQFIFQYYEEEERQRGNFPDRFSGHQFPNYSSELNVNALLLGDSALYLCASSVGNGRWGHYGYTFGSGTRLTVV.

The chain recombines TRBV24-1 with TRBJ2-3; 7 nucleotides agree with TRBD1. The V gene's germline CDR1 is KGHDR and CDR2 SFDVKD. CDR3 length equals 14 residues. V was clipped by 5 bases and J by 8 bases; unmatched bases: 9. In nucleotides, the CDR3 is TGTGCCACCAGTGCTAAAGGGGGCAAGGCTACGCAGTATTTT. It translates to CATSAKGGKATQYF.